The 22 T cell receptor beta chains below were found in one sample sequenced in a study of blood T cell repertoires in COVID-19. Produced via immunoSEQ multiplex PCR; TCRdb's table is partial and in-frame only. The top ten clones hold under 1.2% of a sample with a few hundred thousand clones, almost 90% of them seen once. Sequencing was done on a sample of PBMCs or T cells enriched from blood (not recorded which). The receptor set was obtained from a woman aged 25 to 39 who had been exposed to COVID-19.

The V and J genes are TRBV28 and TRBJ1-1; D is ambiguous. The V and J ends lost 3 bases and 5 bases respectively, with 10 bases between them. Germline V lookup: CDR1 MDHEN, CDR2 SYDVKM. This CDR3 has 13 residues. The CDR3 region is CASSLEGRTEAFF. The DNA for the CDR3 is TGTGCCAGCAGTTTGGAGGGTCGGACTGAAGCTTTCTTT.

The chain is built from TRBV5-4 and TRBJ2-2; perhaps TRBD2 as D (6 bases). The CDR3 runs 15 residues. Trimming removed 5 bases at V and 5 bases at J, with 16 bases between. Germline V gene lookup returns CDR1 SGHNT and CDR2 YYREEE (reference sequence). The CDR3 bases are TGTGCCAGCAGTCACCAGCGGGTAGGGACCGGGGAGCTGTTTTTT. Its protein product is CASSHQRVGTGELFF.

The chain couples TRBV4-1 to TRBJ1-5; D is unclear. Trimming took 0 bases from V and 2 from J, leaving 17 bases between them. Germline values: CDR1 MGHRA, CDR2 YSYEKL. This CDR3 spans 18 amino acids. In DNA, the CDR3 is TGCGCCAGCAGCCAAGACCACATCTTGACGGCGGGCAATCAGCCCCAGCATTTT. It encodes CASSQDHILTAGNQPQHF.

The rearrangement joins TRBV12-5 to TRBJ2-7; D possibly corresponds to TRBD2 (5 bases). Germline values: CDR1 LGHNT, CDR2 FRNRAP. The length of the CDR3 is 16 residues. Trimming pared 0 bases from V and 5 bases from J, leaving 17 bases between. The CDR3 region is CASGLVLGSIFNEQYF. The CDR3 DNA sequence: TGTGCTAGTGGTTTGGTTCTGGGGAGTATCTTCAACGAGCAGTACTTC.

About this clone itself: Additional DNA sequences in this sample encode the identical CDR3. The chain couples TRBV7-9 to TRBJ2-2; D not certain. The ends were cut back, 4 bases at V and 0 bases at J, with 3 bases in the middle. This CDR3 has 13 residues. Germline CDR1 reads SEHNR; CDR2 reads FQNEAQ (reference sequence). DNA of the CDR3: TGTGCCAGCAGCTCTACGAACACCGGGGAGCTGTTTTTT. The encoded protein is CASSSTNTGELFF.

The chain's CDR3 is CASSDPLYEQYF. DNA of the CDR3: TGTGCCAGCAGTGACCCCCTCTACGAGCAGTACTTC. The genes are TRBV2 and TRBJ2-7, with D hard to call. V lost 3 bases, J lost 3 bases, and 6 bases lay in between. The CDR3 sequence is 12 residues long. Germline values: CDR1 SNHLY, CDR2 FYNNEI.

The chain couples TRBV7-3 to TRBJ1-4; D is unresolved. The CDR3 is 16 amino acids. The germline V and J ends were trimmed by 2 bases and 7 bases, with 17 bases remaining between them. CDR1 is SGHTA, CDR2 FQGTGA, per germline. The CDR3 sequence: CASSLGGRGGGEKLFF. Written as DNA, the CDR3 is TGTGCCAGCAGCTTAGGAGGCCGGGGAGGTGGTGAAAAACTGTTTTTT. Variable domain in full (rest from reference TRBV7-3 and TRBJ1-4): GAGVSQTPSNKVTEKGKYVELRCDPISGHTALYWYRQSLGQGPEFLIYFQGTGAADDSGLPNDRFFAVRPEGSVSTLKIQRTERGDSAVYLCASSLGGRGGGEKLFFGSGTQLSVL.

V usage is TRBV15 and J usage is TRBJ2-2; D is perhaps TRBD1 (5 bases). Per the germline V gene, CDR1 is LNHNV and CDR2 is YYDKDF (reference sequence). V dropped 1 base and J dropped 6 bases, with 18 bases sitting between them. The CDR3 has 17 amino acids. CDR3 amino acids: CATSRALGDLGAGELFF. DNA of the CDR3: TGTGCCACCAGCAGAGCGTTAGGGGATTTAGGGGCCGGGGAGCTGTTTTTT.

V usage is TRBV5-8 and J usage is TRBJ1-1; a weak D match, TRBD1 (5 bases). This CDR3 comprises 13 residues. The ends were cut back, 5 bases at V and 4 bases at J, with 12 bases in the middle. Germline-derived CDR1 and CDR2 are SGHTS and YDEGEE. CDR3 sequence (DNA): TGTGCCAGCAGAGGAAAACAGGCCACTGAAGCTTTCTTT. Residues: CASRGKQATEAFF.

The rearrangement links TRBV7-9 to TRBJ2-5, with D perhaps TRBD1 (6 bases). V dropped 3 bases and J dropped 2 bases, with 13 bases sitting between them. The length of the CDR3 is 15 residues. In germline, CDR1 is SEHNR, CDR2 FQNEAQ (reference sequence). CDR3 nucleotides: TGTGCCAGCAGCTTCTCCGGGACATATCAAGAGACCCAGTACTTC. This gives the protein CASSFSGTYQETQYF.

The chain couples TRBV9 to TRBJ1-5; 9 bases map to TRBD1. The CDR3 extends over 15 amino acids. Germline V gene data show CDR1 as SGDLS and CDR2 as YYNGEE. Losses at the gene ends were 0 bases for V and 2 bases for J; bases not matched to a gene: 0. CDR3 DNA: TGTGCCAGCAGCGTAGGACAGGGGGGCAATCAGCCCCAGCATTTT. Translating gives CASSVGQGGNQPQHF.

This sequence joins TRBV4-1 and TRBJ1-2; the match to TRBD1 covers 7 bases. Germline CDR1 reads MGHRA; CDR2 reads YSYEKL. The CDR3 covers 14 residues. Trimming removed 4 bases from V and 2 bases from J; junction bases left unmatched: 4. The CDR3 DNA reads TGCGCCAGCAGCCGCGAGGACAGGAACTATGGCTACACCTTC. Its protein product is CASSREDRNYGYTF.

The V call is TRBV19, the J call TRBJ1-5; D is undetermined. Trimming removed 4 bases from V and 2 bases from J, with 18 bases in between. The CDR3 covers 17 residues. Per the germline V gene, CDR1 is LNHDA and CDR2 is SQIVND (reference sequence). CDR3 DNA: TGTGCCAGTAGTAACCTTGTGGGGAGGGCGGGCAATCAGCCCCAGCATTTT. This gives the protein CASSNLVGRAGNQPQHF.

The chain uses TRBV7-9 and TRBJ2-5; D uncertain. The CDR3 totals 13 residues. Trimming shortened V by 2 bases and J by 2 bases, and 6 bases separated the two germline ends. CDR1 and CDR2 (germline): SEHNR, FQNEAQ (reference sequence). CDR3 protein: CASSLSVQETQYF. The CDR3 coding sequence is TGTGCCAGCAGCTTATCGGTACAAGAGACCCAGTACTTC.

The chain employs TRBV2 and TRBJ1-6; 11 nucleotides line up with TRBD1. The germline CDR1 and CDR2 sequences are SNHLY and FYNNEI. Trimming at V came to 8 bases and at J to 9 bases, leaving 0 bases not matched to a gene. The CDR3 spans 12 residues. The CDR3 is CASGTGGSPLHF. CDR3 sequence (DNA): TGTGCCAGCGGGACAGGGGGTTCACCCCTCCACTTT.

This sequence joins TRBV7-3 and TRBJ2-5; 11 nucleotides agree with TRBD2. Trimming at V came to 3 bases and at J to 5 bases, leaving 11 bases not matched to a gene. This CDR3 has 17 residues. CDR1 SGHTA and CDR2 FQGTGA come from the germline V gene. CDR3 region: CASSFYILAGERETQYF. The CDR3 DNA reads TGTGCCAGCAGCTTCTACATACTAGCGGGAGAGAGGGAGACCCAGTACTTC. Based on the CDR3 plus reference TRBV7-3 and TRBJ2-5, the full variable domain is GAGVSQTPSNKVTEKGKYVELRCDPISGHTALYWYRQSLGQGPEFLIYFQGTGAADDSGLPNDRFFAVRPEGSVSTLKIQRTERGDSAVYLCASSFYILAGERETQYFGPGTRLLVL.

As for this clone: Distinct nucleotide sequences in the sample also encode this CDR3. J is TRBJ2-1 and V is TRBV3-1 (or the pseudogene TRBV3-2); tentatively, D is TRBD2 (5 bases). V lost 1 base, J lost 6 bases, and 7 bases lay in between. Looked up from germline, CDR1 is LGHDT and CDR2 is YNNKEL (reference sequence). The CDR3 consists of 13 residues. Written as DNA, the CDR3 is TGTGCCAGCAGCCAAGCTAGCCGCAATGAGCAGTTCTTC. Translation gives CASSQASRNEQFF.

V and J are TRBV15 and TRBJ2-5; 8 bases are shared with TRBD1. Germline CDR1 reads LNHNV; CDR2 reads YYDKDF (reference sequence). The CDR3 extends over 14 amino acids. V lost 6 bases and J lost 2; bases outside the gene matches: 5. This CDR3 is CATRPQGGQETQYF. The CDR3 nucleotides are TGTGCCACCAGGCCACAGGGGGGACAAGAGACCCAGTACTTC.

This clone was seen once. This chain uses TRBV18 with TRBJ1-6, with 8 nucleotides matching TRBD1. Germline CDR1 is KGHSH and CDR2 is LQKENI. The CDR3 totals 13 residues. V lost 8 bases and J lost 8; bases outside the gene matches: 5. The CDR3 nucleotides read TGTGCCAGCGTGGACAGGGCTGATTCACCCCTCCACTTT. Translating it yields CASVDRADSPLHF.

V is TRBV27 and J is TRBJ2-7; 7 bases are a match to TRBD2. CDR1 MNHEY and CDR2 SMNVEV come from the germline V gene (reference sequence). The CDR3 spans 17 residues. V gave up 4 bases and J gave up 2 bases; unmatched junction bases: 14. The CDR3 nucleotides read TGTGCCAGCAGTTCCCTAACAGTAGCGGGTACTCCCTACGAGCAGTACTTC. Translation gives CASSSLTVAGTPYEQYF.

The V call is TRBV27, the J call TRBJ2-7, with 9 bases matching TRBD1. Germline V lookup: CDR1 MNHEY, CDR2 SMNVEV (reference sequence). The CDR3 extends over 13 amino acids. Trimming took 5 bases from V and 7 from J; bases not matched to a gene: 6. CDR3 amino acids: CASSIRGTGEQYF. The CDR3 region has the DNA TGTGCCAGCAGTATCAGGGGGACAGGGGAGCAGTACTTC.

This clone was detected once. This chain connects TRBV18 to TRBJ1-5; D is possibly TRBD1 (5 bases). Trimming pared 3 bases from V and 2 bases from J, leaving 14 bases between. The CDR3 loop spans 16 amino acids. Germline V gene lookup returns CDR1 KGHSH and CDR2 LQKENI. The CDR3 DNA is TGTGCCAGCTCACCTCTGGGCAGGGATGGCAATCAGCCCCAGCATTTT. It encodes CASSPLGRDGNQPQHF.